The entry below describes one T cell receptor beta chain. Its antigen remains unknown. The CDR3 extends over 15 amino acids. The V gene's germline CDR1 is MNHNS and CDR2 SASEGT. Between the trimmed V and J ends, which lost 3 bases and 1 base, there was a span of 12 bases. This sample is drawn from a study of T cells in localized non-small cell lung cancer. Some clones are missing from TCRdb's copy, which holds only in-frame ones; the method was immunoSEQ multiplex PCR. Here the sample spans just under 20,000 clones, approximately 90% being singletons. The study, taken as a whole, reports: Uninvolved adjacent lung showed peak T cell clonality, exceeding tumor. Analysis by sequencing included only one tumor region, so heterogeneity remains possible. Higher T cell density in the blood was associated with longer overall survival, whereas higher adjacent-lung clonality associated with shorter survival.

The clonotype originates from a man between 35 and 75 years old with stage I lung adenocarcinoma. The source was peripheral blood, collected before any cancer treatment. V is TRBV6-1 and J is TRBJ2-5; tentative D call: TRBD2 (6 bases). In nucleotides, the CDR3 is TGTGCCAGCAGTGAGAAAGGGAGGATCCAAGAGACCCAGTACTTC. Encoded protein: CASSEKGRIQETQYF.